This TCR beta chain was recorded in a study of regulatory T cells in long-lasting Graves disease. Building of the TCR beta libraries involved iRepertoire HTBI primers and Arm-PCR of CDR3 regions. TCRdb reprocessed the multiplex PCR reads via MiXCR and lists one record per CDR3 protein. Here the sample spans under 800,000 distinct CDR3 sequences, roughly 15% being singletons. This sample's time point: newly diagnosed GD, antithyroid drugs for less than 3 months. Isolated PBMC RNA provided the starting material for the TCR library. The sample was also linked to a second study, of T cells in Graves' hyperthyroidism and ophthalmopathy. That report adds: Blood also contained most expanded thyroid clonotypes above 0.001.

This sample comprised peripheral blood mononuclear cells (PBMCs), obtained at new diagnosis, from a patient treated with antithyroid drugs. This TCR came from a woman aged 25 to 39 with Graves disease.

The CDR3 nucleotides read TGCGCCAGCAGCCAAGAACGGCAGTCTTATGGCTACACCTTC. This gives the protein CASSQERQSYGYTF. The chain carries TRBV4-1 and TRBJ1-2; D uncertain. CDR1 is MGHRA and CDR2 is YSYEKL in the germline V gene. The CDR3 is made up of 14 amino acids. V shed 0 bases and J shed 5 bases, with 10 bases lying between them.